The entry below gives a single TCR beta chain sequence along with its context. The sample comes from a study of CD4 T cells in relation to SARS-CoV-2 and coronaviruses. About the research overall: A couple of subjects were Hispanic; patients were eight or nine males and a handful of females.

Some clones are missing from TCRdb's copy, which holds only in-frame ones; the method was immunoSEQ multiplex PCR. The data contain more than 30,000 clones, 75% to 90% of them singletons. CDR1 LNHNV and CDR2 YYDKDF come from the germline V gene (reference sequence). CDR3 size: 16 residues. Trimming stripped 0 bases from V and 4 bases from J, with 12 bases between. The chain links TRBV15 to TRBJ2-2; D tentatively reads TRBD1 or TRBD2 (5 bases each). Sequencing was done on a sample of memory CD4+ T cells from PBMCs. This sequence was found in an adult with COVID-19. DNA of the CDR3: TGTGCCACCAGCAGAGATCGGGACCGGGGCACCGGGGAGCTGTTTTTT. It specifies CATSRDRDRGTGELFF.